The 22 T cell receptor beta chains given below trace back to one sample, sequenced in a study of blood T cells in healthy people across ages. The second PCR ran roughly 7 to 11 cycles with a sample-barcoded 5' primer and J-beta primers. TCRdb analysed the 5' RACE reads with MiXCR anew, one entry per CDR3 protein. The table includes about 1.4 million distinct CDR3 sequences, roughly 60% detected once. What was sequenced was blood. Receptors were obtained from a man aged 18 to 29 in good health.

The genes are TRBV9 and TRBJ2-1; D not resolved. V dropped 4 bases and J dropped 8 bases, with 22 bases sitting between them. In germline, CDR1 is SGDLS, CDR2 YYNGEE. This CDR3 is built from 16 residues. CDR3 region: CASSPPDRVVFDEQFF. In DNA form, the CDR3 reads TGTGCCAGCAGCCCTCCTGACCGGGTGGTTTTTGATGAGCAGTTCTTC.

CDR3: CASSLAGHIMNTEAFF. The CDR3 DNA reads as TGCGCCAGCAGCTTGGCGGGACACATCATGAACACTGAAGCTTTCTTT. This chain connects TRBV5-1 to TRBJ1-1, with a weak D call TRBD1 (6 bases). Germline assignment: CDR1 SGHRS and CDR2 YFSETQ. V shed 0 bases and J shed 0 bases, with 12 bases lying between them. This CDR3 comprises 16 residues.

Only a few counts were recorded for this clonotype. The chain combines TRBV29-1 with TRBJ1-2; possible D gene TRBD1, 6 bases. This CDR3 has 14 residues. Germline CDR1 and CDR2: SQVTM and ANQGSEA. Trimming took 7 bases from V and 7 from J, leaving 22 bases between them. The CDR3 region is CSAPGARAEGGYTF. CDR3 nucleotides: TGCAGCGCCCCAGGGGCCAGGGCTGAGGGTGGCTACACCTTC.

This clonotype has a handful of counts. The rearrangement links TRBV20-1 to TRBJ2-4; perhaps TRBD2 as D (5 bases). Germline V lookup: CDR1 DFQATT, CDR2 SNEGSKA (reference sequence). Trimming took off 6 bases at V and 9 bases at J, with 24 bases between the two ends. The CDR3 loop spans 15 amino acids. This CDR3 is CSAQPSVLALGIQYF. CDR3 nucleotides: TGCAGTGCCCAACCCTCGGTCCTAGCTCTGGGCATTCAGTACTTC.

V gene TRBV10-3 combines with J gene TRBJ2-1; 13 bases line up with TRBD2. Per the germline V gene, CDR1 is ENHRY and CDR2 is SYGVKD. The CDR3 is 17 amino acids. V lost 0 bases, J lost 7 bases, and 6 bases stayed unmatched. Here the CDR3 DNA reads TGTGCCATCAGTGAGTCGGGTACTAGCGGGGGGGCGAATGAGCAGTTCTTC. This encodes CAISESGTSGGANEQFF.

This clonotype was counted between two and nine times. The gene calls are TRBV29-1 and TRBJ2-5; either TRBD1 or TRBD2 may fit D (5 bases each). Germline assignment: CDR1 SQVTM and CDR2 ANQGSEA. V lost 3 bases and J lost 4, with 6 bases in between. This CDR3 region has 11 residues. The DNA of the CDR3 is TGCAGCGTTGACGGGACAGAGACCCAGTACTTC. Protein sequence: CSVDGTETQYF.

The gene calls are TRBV5-1 and TRBJ2-5; D might be TRBD1 (6 bases). The DNA end favors TRBJ2-7, so the J call may be wrong. This CDR3 is 15 amino acids long. In germline, CDR1 is SGHRS, CDR2 YFSETQ. The CDR3 is CASSPSTGYLGEQYF. Written as DNA, the CDR3 is TGCGCCAGCAGTCCCAGCACAGGGTATCTAGGCGAGCAGTACTTC.

The chain couples TRBV7-9 to TRBJ2-1, with TRBD2 identical over 7 bases. CDR1 and CDR2 from the germline V gene are SEHNR and FQNEAQ (reference sequence). The CDR3 spans 15 residues. J lost 4 bases, V lost 7 bases, and 10 bases had no gene match. CDR3 protein: CASTPSRGGYNEQFF. Here the CDR3 DNA reads TGTGCCAGCACCCCAAGTAGGGGAGGGTACAATGAGCAGTTCTTC. Using reference TRBV7-9 and TRBJ2-1 for the parts outside the CDR3, the full variable domain is DTGVSQNPRHKITKRGQNVTFRCDPISEHNRLYWYRQTLGQGPEFLTYFQNEAQLEKSRLLSDRFSAERPKGSFSTLEIQRTEQGDSAMYLCASTPSRGGYNEQFFGPGTRLTVL.

This clonotype has a single count. This rearrangement joins TRBV10-3 to TRBJ2-3, with 8 bases identical to TRBD1. The V gene's germline CDR1 is ENHRY and CDR2 SYGVKD. This CDR3 is built from 15 residues. V shed 6 bases and J 2 bases; nucleotides not matched to a gene: 7. CDR3 loop: CAISSGQGYTDTQYF. CDR3 bases: TGTGCCATCAGCTCCGGACAGGGATACACAGATACGCAGTATTTT.

The rearrangement links TRBV20-1 to TRBJ1-6; D gene unclear. This CDR3 is built from 15 residues. Trimming pared 3 bases from V and 8 bases from J, leaving 17 bases between. Germline CDR1 reads DFQATT; CDR2 reads SNEGSKA (reference sequence). CDR3 bases: TGCAGTGCTAGGTCTCTACTGCTGCGAGATTCACCCCTCCACTTT. Translating gives CSARSLLLRDSPLHF.

The rearrangement uses TRBV18 and TRBJ1-2, with 9 bases aligning to TRBD1. J gave up 4 bases and V 2 bases, and 8 bases lay outside the gene matches. Germline values: CDR1 KGHSH, CDR2 LQKENI. This CDR3 has 16 amino acids. CDR3 region: CASSPTGTGSPYGYTF. DNA for the CDR3: TGTGCCAGCTCACCAACCGGGACAGGGTCCCCCTATGGCTACACCTTC.

This clonotype was seen more than once but under ten times. The chain joins TRBV4-1 to TRBJ2-1; 10 nucleotides line up with TRBD1. Germline trimming cut 3 bases from V and 8 bases from J; bases unmatched to any gene: 7. The CDR3 sequence is 15 residues long. In germline, CDR1 is MGHRA, CDR2 YSYEKL. Written as DNA, the CDR3 is TGCGCCAGCAGCCACCCCGGGACAGGGGACTATGAGCAGTTCTTC. It codes for CASSHPGTGDYEQFF.

Comments on this clonotype: The junction does not match germline at one end; this may be a read error. The genes are TRBV12-3 or TRBV12-4 and TRBJ2-3, with D possibly TRBD2 on 5 matching bases. The CDR3 is 15 residues long. The CDR3, as DNA: TGTGCCAGCAGTTTAGACGGGGTCCACACAGATACGGAGTATTTT. It translates to CASSLDGVHTDTEYF.

The genes are TRBV4-1 and TRBJ2-7; the match to TRBD1 covers 9 bases. Looked up from germline, CDR1 is MGHRA and CDR2 is YSYEKL. J was trimmed by 5 bases and V by 1 base; bases with no gene match: 3. The CDR3 extends over 14 amino acids. The CDR3 reads CASSQGQGGNEQYF. The CDR3 DNA reads as TGCGCCAGCAGCCAAGGACAGGGGGGCAACGAGCAGTACTTC.

This clonotype has just a few counts. V and J are TRBV5-1 and TRBJ2-5, with D perhaps matching TRBD1 or TRBD2 (5 bases each). Trimming stripped 1 base from V and 5 bases from J, with 9 bases between. The length of the CDR3 is 13 residues. Germline V gene sequence: CDR1 SGHRS, CDR2 YFSETQ. As DNA, the CDR3 is TGCGCCAGCAGCTTGATTGGGGACGAGACCCAGTACTTC. Protein product: CASSLIGDETQYF.

The V gene is TRBV29-1, the J gene TRBJ1-4, with 9 bases identical to TRBD1. The germline gives CDR1 SQVTM, CDR2 ANQGSEA. The CDR3 totals 13 residues. V shed 5 bases and J 8 bases; nucleotides not matched to a gene: 6. CDR3 protein: CSVHGGQGEKLFF. The CDR3, as DNA: TGCAGCGTTCATGGGGGACAGGGCGAAAAACTGTTTTTT.

The chain uses TRBV29-1 and TRBJ2-7; 10 bases agree with TRBD1. In germline, CDR1 is SQVTM, CDR2 ANQGSEA. Trimming cost V 6 bases and J 4 bases; bases outside gene matches: 12. The CDR3 spans 15 residues. The CDR3 spells CSVEPRQGAEYEQYF. DNA for the CDR3: TGCAGCGTCGAACCTCGACAGGGGGCTGAGTACGAGCAGTACTTC.

This clonotype was observed a few times. The chain couples TRBV6-2 or TRBV6-3 to TRBJ1-1, with D unresolved. Trimming left V 6 bases short and J 2 bases short, with 10 bases between. CDR3 length equals 13 residues. Germline V gene data show CDR1 as MNHEY and CDR2 as SVGEGT. The CDR3 DNA reads TGTGCCAGCAGCTCCGGTTCCAACACTGAAGCTTTCTTT. Its protein is CASSSGSNTEAFF.

The genes are TRBV4-1 and TRBJ1-1; maybe TRBD1 (5 bases). Trimming took off 1 base at V and 5 bases at J, with 17 bases between the two ends. CDR1 is MGHRA and CDR2 is YSYEKL in the germline V gene. CDR3 length equals 16 residues. DNA of the CDR3: TGCGCCAGCAGCCAAGGGATGGACACCCGGGGGACTGAAGCTTTCTTT. It codes for CASSQGMDTRGTEAFF.

This rearrangement joins TRBV14 to TRBJ1-2; the D gene is possibly TRBD1 (6 bases). Trimming left V 4 bases short and J 6 bases short, with 12 bases between. CDR3 length: 13 amino acids. Germline V gives CDR1 SGHDN, CDR2 FVKESK. This CDR3 reads CASSRFRGDGYTF. The CDR3 DNA reads as TGTGCCAGCAGCCGTTTCAGGGGAGATGGCTACACCTTC.

This clonotype has just a few counts. This rearrangement joins TRBV4-1 to TRBJ1-2, with D perhaps matching TRBD1 (5 bases). CDR1 is MGHRA and CDR2 is YSYEKL in the germline V gene. V was pared by 1 base and J by 0 bases, with 12 bases between. The CDR3 is 16 residues long. The CDR3 reads CASSQGGGGPNYGYTF. CDR3 sequence (DNA): TGCGCCAGCAGCCAAGGAGGTGGGGGACCTAACTATGGCTACACCTTC.

The chain is built from TRBV18 and TRBJ2-3; 12 bases fit TRBD2. Germline assignment: CDR1 KGHSH and CDR2 LQKENI. The CDR3 has 15 residues. V shed 8 bases, J shed 2 bases, and the junction held 5 bases outside the gene matches. The CDR3, as DNA: TGTGCCAGCGCGGGACTAGCGGGCTTCACAGATACGCAGTATTTT. As protein: CASAGLAGFTDTQYF.